This TCR beta chain emerged from a study of post-analysis software for immune sequencing data. For the study at large: Relapsing-remitting, secondary progressive and progressive-relapsing forms made up the multiple sclerosis disease courses. Study-wide findings and caveats: Higher frequency in patients than in controls was seen for about five TRBV segments, with TRBV5-6, TRBV5-1 and TRBV20-1 among them. Controls' normalized Chao1 diversity significantly exceeded that of multiple sclerosis patients.

The V gene's germline CDR1 is MDHEN and CDR2 SYDVKM. The CDR3 sequence is 13 residues long. V lost 4 bases to trimming and J lost 4 bases; unmatched junction nucleotides: 2. This clonotype was seen a handful of times. What it recognizes is unknown. The library was made from cDNA and included unique molecular identifiers. Around 500,000 cDNA molecules were obtained per 1 to 10 million input T cells. TCRdb analysed the PCR reads with MiXCR anew, one entry per CDR3 protein. Here the sample spans a few hundred thousand distinct CDR3 sequences, 40% to 55% being singletons. The receptor was derived from a girl aged 10 to 17 with multiple sclerosis. The sequenced sample consisted of blood. The rearrangement uses TRBV28 and TRBJ2-5; 8 bases align to TRBD2. In DNA, the CDR3 is TGTGCCAGCAGTTCGGGACTAGGAGAGACCCAGTACTTC. This sequence encodes CASSSGLGETQYF.